A selection of T cell receptor beta chains follows, all from one sample in a study of shared T cell receptors in the human thymus. Repertoires were generated with immunoSEQ multiplex PCR, while TCRdb's copy carries only in-frame clones and drops some. The table lists hundreds of thousands of clones, 70% to 90% of them singletons, with 0.0094% in the top ten. Another study also made use of these data, one on human thymus T cells.

Sequencing used thymocytes. The origin of the receptors is a boy in the first two years of life with a congenital heart defect. CDR3s include the opening cysteine and the closing phenylalanine or tryptophan. The D gene is left open where the match is weak. Clone size is shown for a subset of rows, as once, few, many or a class of expanded clone.

d_call	v_call	j_call	clone_size	cdr3_nt	cdr3_aa
-	TRBV5-8	TRBJ1-1	-	TGTGCCAGCAGAGAGGGTTGGAACACTGAAGCTTTCTTT	CASREGWNTEAFF
-	TRBV25-1	TRBJ1-2	-	TGTGCCAGCTCAGGCCTGGATTATGGCTACACCTTC	CASSGLDYGYTF
-	TRBV6-5	TRBJ2-1	-	TGTGCCATCCCGACCGGGAGCTCCTACAATGAGCAGTTCTTC	CAIPTGSSYNEQFF
-	TRBV7-9	TRBJ1-1	few	TGTGCCAGCAGCCCCGTTGGCACATCTCGAACTGAAGCTTTCTTT	CASSPVGTSRTEAFF
TRBD1	TRBV7-9	TRBJ2-1	-	TGTGCCAGCAGCTCCGGGACAGGGGACAATGAGCAGTTCTTC	CASSSGTGDNEQFF
TRBD1	TRBV6-6	TRBJ1-1	-	TGTGCCAGCAGACAGGGGTTTAAACCGAACACTGAAGCTTTCTTT	CASRQGFKPNTEAFF
-	TRBV2	TRBJ1-1	-	TGTGCCAGCAGTCCTGCATCAGGGAACACTGAAGCTTTCTTT	CASSPASGNTEAFF
TRBD1	TRBV6-1	TRBJ1-1	few	TGTGCCAGCAGTGTCACCCGGGACAGGGCAAACACTGAAGCTTTCTTT	CASSVTRDRANTEAFF
TRBD2	TRBV18	TRBJ2-1	-	TGTGCCAGCTCACCACCCCTAGCGGGCTATGAGCAGTTCTTC	CASSPPLAGYEQFF
-	TRBV28	TRBJ1-1	-	TGTGCCAGCAGTCCGGGCAGGGGCTTTCGGTCCACTGAAGCTTTCTTT	CASSPGRGFRSTEAFF
-	TRBV19	TRBJ1-6	-	TGTGCCAGTAGTCCCAATCGACCGGCCGGGGATTCACCCCTCCACTTT	CASSPNRPAGDSPLHF
-	TRBV5-1	TRBJ1-1	-	TGCGCCAGCAGCTTGAATACCACAGGGAACACTGAAGCTTTCTTT	CASSLNTTGNTEAFF
TRBD2	TRBV28	TRBJ2-2	-	TGTGCCAGCAGTTTGATATTAAGCGGGAGGGAGGAAACCGGGGAGCTGTTTTTT	CASSLILSGREETGELFF
TRBD2	TRBV7-9	TRBJ2-3	-	TGTGCCAGCAGCGGAATTAGCGGGGGGGATACGCAGTATTTT	CASSGISGGDTQYF
-	TRBV4-1	TRBJ2-1	few	TGCGCCAGCAGCCAAGTTTTTGGCGGGACCAGGAATGAGCAGTTCTTC	CASSQVFGGTRNEQFF
-	TRBV9	TRBJ2-5	-	TGTGCCAGCAGCCCACAGGACATTTTCCAAGAGACCCAGTACTTC	CASSPQDIFQETQYF
TRBD1	TRBV7-4	TRBJ2-5	-	TGTGCCAGCAGCATGACAGGGGAAAGGGATGAGACCCAGTACTTC	CASSMTGERDETQYF
TRBD1	TRBV15	TRBJ2-7	-	TGTGCCACCAGCCGGGACAGGGGGGACGAGCAGTACTTC	CATSRDRGDEQYF
-	TRBV5-4	TRBJ2-1	-	TGTGCCAGCAGCTTAAGGAGTGGCGGCTACAATGAGCAGTTCTTC	CASSLRSGGYNEQFF
-	TRBV30	TRBJ1-1	-	TGTGCCTGGAGTGGGACATTAAGAATGAACACTGAAGCTTTCTTT	CAWSGTLRMNTEAFF
TRBD1	TRBV28	TRBJ1-3	-	TGTGCCAGCAGTTTCCGAGACAGGGAAGCTGGAAACACCATATATTTT	CASSFRDREAGNTIYF
TRBD2	TRBV25-1	TRBJ2-1	-	TGTGCCAGCAGTGAAAACCCTAGGGGAGCGGGAGTATCGAATGAGCAGTTCTTC	CASSENPRGAGVSNEQFF
TRBD1	TRBV5-6	TRBJ2-7	-	TGTGCCAGCAGCTCCCGACAGGGGGACGAGCAGTACTTC	CASSSRQGDEQYF
-	TRBV5-8	TRBJ1-5	-	TGTGCCAGCAGCTTGGCCGGACGGGATAGCAATCAGCCCCAGCATTTT	CASSLAGRDSNQPQHF
-	TRBV6-6	TRBJ2-5	once	TGTGCCAGCAGTTACTCGAGAGAGACCCAGTACTTC	CASSYSRETQYF
-	TRBV27	TRBJ2-7	-	TGTGCCAGCAGCGAAGGACGCGGGACGAATCTGACGTATGAGCAGTACTTC	CASSEGRGTNLTYEQYF
TRBD1	TRBV29-1	TRBJ2-1	-	TGCAGCGTTGTAAGGGACAGGCTCCCCAATGAGCAGTTCTTC	CSVVRDRLPNEQFF
-	TRBV7-2	TRBJ1-2	-	TGTGCCAGCAGCTTACTCCTATCTCATCCGGGGGGATTCGGATATGGCTACACCTTC	CASSLLLSHPGGFGYGYTF
TRBD1	TRBV6-1	TRBJ2-7	-	TGTGCCAGCAGTGAAAAGGAAAGGGACAGGACCTACGAGCAGTACTTC	CASSEKERDRTYEQYF
TRBD1	TRBV28	TRBJ2-7	-	TGTGCCAGCAGTCCCCCCCGAGACAGGGTCGATTACGAGCAGTACTTC	CASSPPRDRVDYEQYF
-	TRBV21-1	TRBJ2-7	-	TGTGCCAGCAGGAAGCCCCATAGGGACATCAGCTCCTACGAGCAGTACTTC	CASRKPHRDISSYEQYF
TRBD2	TRBV12-5	TRBJ2-5	once	TGTGCTAGTGGTGCACCCGGGACTAGCGTTCGAGAGACCCAGTACTTC	CASGAPGTSVRETQYF
TRBD1	TRBV2	TRBJ2-6	-	TGTGCCAGCAGTAAGGGGACAGGGGGCTCTGGGGCCAACGTCCTGACTTTC	CASSKGTGGSGANVLTF
-	TRBV5-6	TRBJ2-7	-	TGTGCCAGCAGCCAAACGGGGGTCGGACACTACGAGCAGTACTTC	CASSQTGVGHYEQYF
TRBD2	TRBV9	TRBJ2-1	-	TGTGCCAGCAGCATTAGGACTAGCGGGGCCCTCAATGAGCAGTTCTTC	CASSIRTSGALNEQFF
-	TRBV14	TRBJ1-1	-	TGTGCCAGCAGCCCCCCCAGGGTAAACACTGAAGCTTTCTTT	CASSPPRVNTEAFF
TRBD2	TRBV5-6	TRBJ2-7	once	TGTGCCAGCAGCCTGGGACTAGCGGTCTACGAGCAGTACTTC	CASSLGLAVYEQYF